The sequence of this TCR beta chain was determined in a study of shared clonotypes between healthy human individuals. Germline-derived CDR1 and CDR2 are MDHEN and SYDVKM. The junction had 9 bases not matched to a gene; V was cut back by 8 bases and J by 2 bases. This CDR3 region has 14 residues. Generated by immunoSEQ multiplex PCR, the TCRdb table keeps only in-frame clones and is missing some. The sample carries under 550,000 clones, 90% to 96% recorded once. The sample taken for sequencing was naive CD4+ T cells sorted from blood. Specified subset: CD45RA+ positively selected. The sequence was collected from a woman in her 30s in good health. This chain connects TRBV28 to TRBJ2-7; 7 bases are shared with TRBD2. The CDR3 sequence is CASWGGTYTYEQYF. The DNA for the CDR3 is TGTGCCAGCTGGGGGGGGACTTACACCTACGAGCAGTACTTC.